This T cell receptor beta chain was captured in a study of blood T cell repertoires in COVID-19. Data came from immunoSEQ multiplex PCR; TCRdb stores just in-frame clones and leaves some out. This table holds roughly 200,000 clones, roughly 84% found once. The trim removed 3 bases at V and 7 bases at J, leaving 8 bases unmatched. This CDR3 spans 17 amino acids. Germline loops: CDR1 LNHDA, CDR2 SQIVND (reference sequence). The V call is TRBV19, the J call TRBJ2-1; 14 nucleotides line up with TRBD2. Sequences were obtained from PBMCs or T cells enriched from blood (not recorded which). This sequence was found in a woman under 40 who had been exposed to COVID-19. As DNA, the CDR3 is TGTGCCAGTAGTATCTCCCGACTAGCGGGGGGGCCTAATGAGCAGTTCTTC. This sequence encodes CASSISRLAGGPNEQFF. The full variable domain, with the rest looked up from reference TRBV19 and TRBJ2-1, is DGGITQSPKYLFRKEGQNVTLSCEQNLNHDAMYWYRQDPGQGLRLIYYSQIVNDFQKGDIAEGYSVSREKKESFPLTVTSAQKNPTAFYLCASSISRLAGGPNEQFFGPGTRLTVL.